A selection of T cell receptor beta chains follows, all from one sample in a study of vaccination and CD4 T cells after COVID-19. TCRdb processed the PCR reads anew with MiXCR; each CDR3 protein has one entry. The profile covers some 18,000 distinct CDR3 sequences, with more than 50% appearing a single time and about 10% taken by the ten largest. These receptors lack a known antigen. Sequencing was performed on CD4+ T cells from blood, cultured in vitro. Receptors were obtained from a human donor who had recovered from COVID-19. Both conserved end residues are part of each CDR3. The D gene is left open where the match is weak. Not every row has a clone size; where given, it reads once, few, many or a size class.

cdr3_aa cdr3_nt clone_size j_call v_call d_call
CASSVQETQYF TGTGCCAGCAGCGTTCAAGAGACCCAGTACTTC . TRBJ2-5 TRBV9 .
CASSPRTGSYEQYF TGTGCCAGCAGCCCCCGAACAGGATCCTACGAGCAGTACTTC . TRBJ2-7 TRBV7-2 .
CSAQSTAGKDTQYF TGCAGTGCCCAAAGTACAGCGGGGAAAGATACGCAGTATTTT . TRBJ2-3 TRBV20-1 TRBD2
CASSQDRVNTEAFF TGTGCCAGCAGCCAAGATAGGGTGAACACTGAAGCTTTCTTT . TRBJ1-1 TRBV4-2 .
CASSQGRGLTLHF TGCGCCAGCAGCCAAGGACGGGGGCTAACCCTCCACTTT . TRBJ1-6 TRBV4-3 .
CASSLGLGAGELFF TGTGCCAGCAGCTTGGGGTTAGGGGCCGGGGAGCTGTTTTTT . TRBJ2-2 TRBV11-3 .
CSARDPTGGGMNTEAFF TGCAGTGCTAGAGATCCCACCGGAGGGGGGATGAACACTGAAGCTTTCTTT . TRBJ1-1 TRBV20-1 .
CATSRKQGLGAGTEAFF TGTGCCACCAGCAGAAAACAGGGTCTCGGGGCCGGCACTGAAGCTTTCTTT . TRBJ1-1 TRBV15 .
CSAGSPSTDTQYF TGCAGTGCCGGATCACCTAGCACAGATACGCAGTATTTT . TRBJ2-3 TRBV20-1 .
CASSDRGSNQPQHF TGTGCCAGCAGTGACAGGGGAAGCAATCAGCCCCAGCATTTT few TRBJ1-5 TRBV6-1 .
CASSYSTGLNQPQHF TGTGCCAGCAGTTACTCGACGGGCCTAAATCAGCCCCAGCATTTT few TRBJ1-5 TRBV6-5 .
CASSLGDFSRTYEQYF TGTGCCAGCAGCTTAGGGGATTTCAGTAGAACCTACGAGCAGTACTTC . TRBJ2-7 TRBV11-3 .
CATSREPGAATEAFF TGTGCCACCAGCAGAGAACCGGGGGCGGCCACTGAAGCTTTCTTT . TRBJ1-1 TRBV15 .
CASSLERNTEAFF TGCGCCAGCAGCCTAGAGAGGAACACTGAAGCTTTCTTT . TRBJ1-1 TRBV4-3 .
CASSLEGELFF TGTGCCAGCAGCTTGGAGGGGGAGCTGTTTTTT few TRBJ2-2 TRBV7-8 .
CATTGGSLTDTQYF TGTGCCACGACCGGGGGGAGTCTCACAGATACGCAGTATTTT . TRBJ2-3 TRBV2 TRBD2
CASRETGVSYEQYF TGTGCCAGCAGGGAGACAGGGGTCTCCTACGAGCAGTACTTC . TRBJ2-7 TRBV6-2/TRBV6-3 TRBD1
CSATGRNTEAFF TGCAGTGCTACCGGGAGGAACACTGAAGCTTTCTTT . TRBJ1-1 TRBV20-1 .
CSAPQGSSSGETQYF TGCAGTGCCCCCCAGGGTTCGAGTAGTGGAGAGACCCAGTACTTC . TRBJ2-5 TRBV20-1 .
CASSQRGTPENIQYF TGTGCCAGCAGCCAACGGGGTACCCCAGAAAACATTCAGTACTTC . TRBJ2-4 TRBV3-1 .
CASSLITASTEAFF TGTGCCAGCAGCTTAATAACGGCCTCCACTGAAGCTTTCTTT few TRBJ1-1 TRBV7-2 .
CASSIQSNGYTF TGTGCCAGTAGTATACAGAGCAATGGCTACACCTTC . TRBJ1-2 TRBV19 .
CASSKVPSRNQPQHF TGTGCCAGCAGCAAAGTCCCCAGTAGGAATCAGCCCCAGCATTTT few TRBJ1-5 TRBV21-1 .
CASSSGSSGTGISYEQYF TGTGCCAGCAGCTCCGGATCCTCCGGGACAGGGATCTCCTACGAGCAGTACTTC . TRBJ2-7 TRBV7-6 TRBD1
CASSPPGLPNNEQFF TGTGCCAGCAGCCCACCGGGACTACCGAACAATGAGCAGTTCTTC . TRBJ2-1 TRBV7-2 TRBD2
CASKRLAVGEQYF TGTGCCAGCAAAAGACTCGCGGTGGGTGAGCAGTACTTC few TRBJ2-7 TRBV6-2/TRBV6-3 .
CASSAGGAGETEAFF TGTGCCAGCTCAGCAGGGGGCGCGGGGGAGACTGAAGCTTTCTTT once TRBJ1-1 TRBV18 TRBD1
CASSLASLGEQYF TGCGCCAGCAGCTTGGCCTCCCTGGGCGAGCAGTACTTC . TRBJ2-7 TRBV5-1 .
CASSLTRGRGTEAFF TGCGCCAGCAGCTTGACCAGGGGGCGCGGGACTGAAGCTTTCTTT . TRBJ1-1 TRBV5-1 TRBD1
CASSPPGQGLEQFF TGTGCCAGCAGTCCCCCGGGACAGGGTCTTGAGCAGTTCTTC . TRBJ2-1 TRBV6-1 TRBD1
CASKIQPGDRAEAFF TGTGCCAGTAAAATTCAACCAGGGGATCGGGCTGAAGCTTTCTTT . TRBJ1-1 TRBV6-1 .
CASTTKKVVTEAFF TGTGCCAGCACTACTAAAAAAGTGGTCACTGAAGCTTTCTTT . TRBJ1-1 TRBV18 .
CASRPPGGTEAFF TGTGCCAGCAGGCCCCCAGGGGGGACTGAAGCTTTCTTT once TRBJ1-1 TRBV6-4 TRBD1